The rows below give T cell receptor beta chains drawn from one sample of a study of cytomegalovirus exposure and HLA in healthy donors. The table came from immunoSEQ multiplex PCR; TCRdb's copy has only in-frame clones and leaves some out. This sample has about 220,000 clones; about 90% occur once, and the top ten carry 0.85% to 1.2%. Sequencing used PBMCs. The receptors derive from a woman between 18 and 29 years old in good health and CMV-seronegative. Both conserved end residues are part of each CDR3. The D gene is left open where the match is weak. Size values are once, few and many counts, or a class for expanded clones, and some rows have none.

TRBJ2-7,TRBD2,TRBV6-5,once,CASSYIGGGRISEQYF,TGTGCCAGCAGTTACATTGGGGGCGGGAGGATTTCGGAGCAGTACTTC
TRBJ1-1,NA,TRBV19,NA,CASSIRPDSNTEAFF,TGTGCCAGTAGTATACGGCCCGACAGTAACACTGAAGCTTTCTTT
TRBJ2-7,NA,TRBV14,NA,CASSQETLSFYEQYF,TGTGCCAGCAGCCAAGAAACGCTTAGCTTCTACGAGCAGTACTTC
TRBJ1-1,TRBD1,TRBV5-6,few,CASSRTGVVNTEAFF,TGTGCCAGCAGCCGGACAGGGGTGGTGAACACTGAAGCTTTCTTT
TRBJ2-1,TRBD2,TRBV9,NA,CASSLQGLAGGVSDEQFF,TGTGCCAGCAGCCTTCAGGGACTAGCGGGAGGAGTTTCAGATGAGCAGTTCTTC
TRBJ1-2,NA,TRBV28,NA,CASGRPRDGYTF,TGTGCCAGCGGTAGACCCCGGGATGGCTACACCTTC
TRBJ2-2,NA,TRBV30,NA,CAWSAGLTGELFF,TGTGCCTGGAGTGCAGGGCTGACCGGGGAGCTGTTTTTT
TRBJ2-2,TRBD1,TRBV10-3,NA,CANAGQGDTGELFF,TGTGCCAACGCCGGACAGGGGGATACCGGGGAGCTGTTTTTT
TRBJ2-1,TRBD1,TRBV7-2,NA,CASSIGTGEQFF,TGTGCCAGCAGCATAGGGACAGGTGAGCAGTTCTTC
TRBJ2-3,TRBD2,TRBV19,NA,CASSIPRGMAGGTDTQYF,TGTGCCAGTAGTATACCGCGGGGGATGGCGGGAGGAACAGATACGCAGTATTTT